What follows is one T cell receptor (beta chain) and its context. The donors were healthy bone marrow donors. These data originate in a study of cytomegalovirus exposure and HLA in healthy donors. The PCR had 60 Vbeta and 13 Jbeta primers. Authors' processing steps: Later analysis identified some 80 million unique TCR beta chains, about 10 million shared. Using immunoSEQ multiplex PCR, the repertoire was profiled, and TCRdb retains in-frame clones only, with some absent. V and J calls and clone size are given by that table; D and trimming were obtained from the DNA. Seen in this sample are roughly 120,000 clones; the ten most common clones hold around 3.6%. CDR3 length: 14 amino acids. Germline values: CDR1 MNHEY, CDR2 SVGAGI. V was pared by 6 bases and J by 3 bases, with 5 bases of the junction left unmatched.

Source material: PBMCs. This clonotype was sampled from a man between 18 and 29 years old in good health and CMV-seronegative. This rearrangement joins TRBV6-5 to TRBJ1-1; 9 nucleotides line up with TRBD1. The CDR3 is CASSTGGWDTEAFF. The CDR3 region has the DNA TGTGCCAGCAGCACAGGGGGCTGGGACACTGAAGCTTTCTTT.